This TCR beta chain appears in the sequencing data of a study of blood T cell repertoires in COVID-19 (dated by TCRdb to about 2020). With regard to the full study: Collaborator samples came from the United States, Italy and Spain and covered acute and convalescent phases of COVID-19. The material from the prospective study consisted of cDNA or gDNA derived from T cells, B-cell-depleted T cells, or PBMCs. Subjects who had been exposed to COVID-19, were actively infected with it, or had recovered from it provided the deeply sampled blood TCRbeta repertoires that made up the dataset. A freely available public database, intended as a resource for researchers studying the immune response to SARS-CoV-2, is where the repertoires were released. Samples came from the ongoing ImmuneRACE study (first 160 participants) plus 1,254 subjects from 6 global collaborators. The sample metadata nearly always contained a de-identified subject ID, COVID-19 status, age in years and sex. Where available, HLA class I and class II types were taken from metadata supplied by the sample provider and were not determined by assay-based typing.

TCRbeta CDR3 regions were amplified from genomic DNA by means of the immunoSEQ Assay, a bias-controlled multiplex PCR. The paper's processing steps were these. Nucleated cell counts per sample were estimated from amplification of reference gene primers within the assay. Sequence reads were collapsed and filtered to measure the absolute abundance of every unique TCRbeta CDR3 rearrangement. For each sample, productive Simpson clonality was calculated by taking the square root of Simpson's diversity index across productive rearrangements. TCRdb mirrors the immuneACCESS table, restricted to in-frame sequences. Some clones are absent from its copies; in checked studies, under half trace to an unresolved V gene, and the reason for the others is unknown. D and trimming were read from the DNA, whereas the V and J calls and clone size are those reported in that table. The sample contains 380,000 or so clones, over 75% of them found a single time. The ten largest account for roughly 2% of the sample.

As to this clone: It has no known antigen specificity. The record has no base qualities; no much larger clone is one base away.

V drops 1 base and J drops 8 bases, leaving 5 bases in between. CDR1 and CDR2 are drawn from the germline V gene: SGHVS, FQNEAQ. There are 11 amino acids in the CDR3, from cysteine to phenylalanine inclusive. The retained sequence is limited to the CDR3, 33 bases, with the frame set at the first base. Enrolling through a virtual design, the prospective study's participants ranged in age from roughly 18 to 89 years and lived across more than 20 United States geographic areas. In the prospective study, participants were assigned to cohorts based on the clinical history participants reported in a screening survey and a study questionnaire. In the prospective study, mobile phlebotomists collected whole blood, serum and a nasopharyngeal or oropharyngeal swab from each participant. Over an approximately 2-month period, participants in the prospective study had the option of providing additional blood draws and questionnaires. Before DNA extraction, blood samples from the prospective study were shipped at room temperature or frozen.

On the study overall, not on this receptor specifically: Clinical and demographic metadata were provided uncurated, with the amount varying by source and participant.

The rearranged segments are TRBV7-8 and TRBJ1-1; the D gene identity is not certain. This TCR derives from a woman aged 40 to 50 with acute COVID-19. The sequenced sample was PBMCs or T cells enriched from blood (not recorded which). The DNA reads as follows: TGTGCCAGCAGCTTAGGGAGGGAAGCTTTCTTT. Its protein reads: CASSLGREAFF.